Listed here are 2 T cell receptor beta chains from one sample, sequenced in a study of Graves' ophthalmopathy and Graves' hyperthyroidism. Amplification from RNA transcripts yielded the TCR beta CDR3 regions. RT-PCR was first run with HTBI primers, then multiplex PCR in a second round. TCRdb ran MiXCR on the multiplex PCR reads and lists one entry per CDR3 protein. The repertoire consists of over 500,000 distinct CDR3 sequences, with about 20% occurring once and the leading ten covering roughly 6.9%. The sample consisted of peripheral blood. The receptor source for this set is a woman aged 18 to 35 with stable Graves' hyperthyroidism. Some clones in this sample may be carry-over from other donors' samples.

The rearrangement uses TRBV14 and TRBJ1-2; no definite D call. V was clipped by 1 base and J by 10 bases, with 10 bases between them. The germline V gene encodes CDR1 SGHDN and CDR2 FVKESK. There are 12 residues in the CDR3. The CDR3 sequence: CASSQVPTAYTF. CDR3 DNA sequence: TGTGCCAGCAGCCAAGTCCCCACGGCCTACACCTTC.

This clonotype came up many times. The CDR3 loop is CASSSQGVVSYEQYF. DNA for the CDR3: TGTGCCAGCAGCTCCCAGGGGGTTGTCTCCTACGAGCAGTACTTC. The chain recombines TRBV11-2 with TRBJ2-7, with 7 nucleotides matching TRBD1. Germline-derived CDR1 and CDR2 are SGHAT and FQNNGV. Trimming removed 4 bases from V and 0 bases from J; junction bases left unmatched: 6. The CDR3 is 15 residues long.